This TCR beta chain was captured in a study of T cell responses to AZD1222 COVID-19 vaccine (dated by TCRdb to 2020 to 2022). In the study overall: AZD1222 recipients given second doses at about 4 weeks or at about 12 weeks were pooled, since spike-specific TCR depth and breadth were not found to differ between the two schedules. TCR sequencing was performed for fewer than 250 trial participants, of whom some 200 were given two doses of AZD1222 and approximately 25 were given two doses of MenACWY control vaccine. Enrollment into the trials was organized by age into subgroups of 18-55, 56-69 and 70-plus years, and those subgroups contained roughly 140, 27 and 60 TCR-sequenced participants, respectively.

A word on this clone: No antigen is known for it. Base qualities were left out, and no much larger clone turns up one base away.

The sample's time point, from its label and the paper: baseline before first vaccination. Vaccinee samples were obtained from the UK trials COV001 and COV002, which included a single-blind randomized controlled phase 2/3 trial of AZD1222 (ChAdOx1 nCoV-19) in healthy adults. For TCRbeta chain sequencing, PBMC samples were collected from trial participants at day 0 and at day 28 after the second dose. The CDR3 regions of human TCRbeta chains were analyzed by immunosequencing. From the authors' description of their analysis: TCRs in the repertoires were matched against a reference library of SARS-CoV-2-specific TCRs that had been generated with the MIRA antigen-specificity platform. Breadth meant the fraction of unique TCRs that were SARS-CoV-2-associated, whereas depth meant the fraction of total T cells that were SARS-CoV-2-associated. Using the MIRA data, each spike-specific TCR was assigned both to the spike region to which the TCR was reactive and to a CD4 or CD8 class. Log10-transformed breadth and depth values were compared by one-way ANOVA with Sidak's multiple comparisons tests. Sourced from immuneACCESS, this table was stored by TCRdb with only in-frame sequences that have V and J called. A share of the clones is absent; for the studies checked, an unresolved V gene accounts for under half, and the remainder has no known explanation. The DNA gave D and trimming, while V, J and clone size come from that table. Within this sample are 160,000 or so clones, with approximately 90% of them counted one time only. 4.4% of the sample comes from the top ten.

Broad study findings and their caveats: Spike-specific TCR breadth and depth rose significantly after two AZD1222 doses compared with day 0 and with MenACWY recipients. No day 14 peak-response samples were available, so repertoires were characterized only after the peak T cell response. Conclusions about previously exposed vaccinees are limited, since just six AZD1222 recipients were seropositive for SARS-CoV-2 at baseline. Most participants were white British and females outnumbered males, and the authors suggested that clonal diversity may have been underestimated. In the small 56-69-year group, the increase in depth fell short of significance, most likely because of low power. Nearly half of unique spike-specific TCRs reportedly recognized epitopes outside regions mutated in the B.1.351 and B.1.1.7 variants. CD4 TCRs associated with the vaccine covered the entire spike protein, and the dominant responses were in regions 160-218 and 743-854.

Inclusive of the bounding cysteine and phenylalanine, the CDR3 is 16 residues long. The entry retains the CDR3 DNA only, 48 bases that are in frame from base 1. Sequences MNHNS (CDR1) and SASEGT (CDR2) are obtained from the germline V gene. At the junction V is shortened by 0 bases and J by 0 bases, with 9 bases in between. The sequence links TRBV6-1 to TRBJ1-5; the D gene is unclear. Sequences were derived from peripheral blood, sampled on day 0 of AZD1222 vaccination. This TCR was sampled from an adult in good health. The base sequence is TGTGCCAGCAGTGAAGCGGTTGATTATAGCAATCAGCCCCAGCATTTT. This encodes CASSEAVDYSNQPQHF.